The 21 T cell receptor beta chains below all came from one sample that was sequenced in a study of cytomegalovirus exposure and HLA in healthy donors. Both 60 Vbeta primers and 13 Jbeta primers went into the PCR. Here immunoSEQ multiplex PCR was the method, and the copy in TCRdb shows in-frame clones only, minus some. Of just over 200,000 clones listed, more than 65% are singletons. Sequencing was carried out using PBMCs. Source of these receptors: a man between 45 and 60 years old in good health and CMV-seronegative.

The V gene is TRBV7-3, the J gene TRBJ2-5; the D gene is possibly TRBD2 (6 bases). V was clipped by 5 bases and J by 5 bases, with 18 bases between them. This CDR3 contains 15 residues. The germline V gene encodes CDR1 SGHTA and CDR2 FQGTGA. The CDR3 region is CASSQGDSYGETQYF. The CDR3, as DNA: TGTGCCAGCAGCCAAGGGGACTCCTACGGGGAGACCCAGTACTTC.

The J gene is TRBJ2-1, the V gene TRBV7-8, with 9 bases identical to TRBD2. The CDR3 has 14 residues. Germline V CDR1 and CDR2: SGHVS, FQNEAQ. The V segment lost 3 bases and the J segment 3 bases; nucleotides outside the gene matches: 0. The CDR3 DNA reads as TGTGCCAGCAGCTTTAGCGGGGGCTACAATGAGCAGTTCTTC. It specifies CASSFSGGYNEQFF.

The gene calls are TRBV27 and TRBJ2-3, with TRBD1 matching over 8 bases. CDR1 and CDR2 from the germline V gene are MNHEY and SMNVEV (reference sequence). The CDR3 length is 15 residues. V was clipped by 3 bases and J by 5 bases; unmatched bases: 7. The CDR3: CASSFRDRTQDTQYF. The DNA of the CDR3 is TGTGCCAGCAGTTTCAGGGACAGGACGCAAGATACGCAGTATTTT.

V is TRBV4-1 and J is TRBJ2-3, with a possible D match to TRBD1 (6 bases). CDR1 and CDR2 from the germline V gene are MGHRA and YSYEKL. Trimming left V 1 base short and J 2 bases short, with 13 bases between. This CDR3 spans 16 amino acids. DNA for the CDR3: TGCGCCAGCAGCCAAGGGGACACCCCTTACACAGATACGCAGTATTTT. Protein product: CASSQGDTPYTDTQYF.

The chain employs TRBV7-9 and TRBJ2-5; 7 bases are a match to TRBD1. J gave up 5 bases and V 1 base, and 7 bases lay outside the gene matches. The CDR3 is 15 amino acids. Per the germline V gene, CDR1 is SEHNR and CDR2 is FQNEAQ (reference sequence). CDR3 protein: CASSLGDRGRETQYF. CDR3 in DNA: TGTGCCAGCAGCTTAGGAGATAGGGGGCGGGAGACCCAGTACTTC. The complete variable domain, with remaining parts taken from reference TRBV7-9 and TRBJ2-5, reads DTGVSQNPRHKITKRGQNVTFRCDPISEHNRLYWYRQTLGQGPEFLTYFQNEAQLEKSRLLSDRFSAERPKGSFSTLEIQRTEQGDSAMYLCASSLGDRGRETQYFGPGTRLLVL.

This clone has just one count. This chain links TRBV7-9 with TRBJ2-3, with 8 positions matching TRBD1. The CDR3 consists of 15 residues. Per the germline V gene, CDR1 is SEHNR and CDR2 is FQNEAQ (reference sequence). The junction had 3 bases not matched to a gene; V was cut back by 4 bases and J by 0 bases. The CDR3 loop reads CASSSTGASTDTQYF. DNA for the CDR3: TGTGCCAGCAGCTCGACAGGGGCTAGCACAGATACGCAGTATTTT. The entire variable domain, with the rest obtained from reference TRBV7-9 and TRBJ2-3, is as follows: DTGVSQNPRHKITKRGQNVTFRCDPISEHNRLYWYRQTLGQGPEFLTYFQNEAQLEKSRLLSDRFSAERPKGSFSTLEIQRTEQGDSAMYLCASSSTGASTDTQYFGPGTRLTVL.

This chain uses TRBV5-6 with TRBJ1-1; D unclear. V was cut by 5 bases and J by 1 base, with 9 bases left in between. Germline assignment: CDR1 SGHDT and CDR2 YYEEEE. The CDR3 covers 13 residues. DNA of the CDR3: TGTGCCAGCAGACCTCGCGGGAACACTGAAGCTTTCTTT. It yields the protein CASRPRGNTEAFF.

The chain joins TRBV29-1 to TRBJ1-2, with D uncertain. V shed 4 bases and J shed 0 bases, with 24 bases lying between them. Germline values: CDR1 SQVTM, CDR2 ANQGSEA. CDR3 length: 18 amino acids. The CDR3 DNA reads TGCAGCGTTGGGGTCGGAGGCAGGAGTTTCCAAGCTAACTATGGCTACACCTTC. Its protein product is CSVGVGGRSFQANYGYTF.

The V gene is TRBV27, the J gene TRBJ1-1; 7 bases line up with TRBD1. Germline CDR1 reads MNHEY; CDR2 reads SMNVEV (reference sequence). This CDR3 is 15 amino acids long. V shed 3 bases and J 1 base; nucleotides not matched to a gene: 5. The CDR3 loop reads CASSLRGGRNTEAFF. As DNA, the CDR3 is TGTGCCAGCAGTTTGAGAGGGGGCAGGAACACTGAAGCTTTCTTT.

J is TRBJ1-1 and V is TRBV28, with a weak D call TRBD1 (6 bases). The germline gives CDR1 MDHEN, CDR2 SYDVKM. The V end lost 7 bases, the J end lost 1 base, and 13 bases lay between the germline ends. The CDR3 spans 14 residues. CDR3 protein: CASIRGGANTEAFF. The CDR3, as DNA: TGTGCCAGCATCAGGGGCGGTGCGAACACTGAAGCTTTCTTT.

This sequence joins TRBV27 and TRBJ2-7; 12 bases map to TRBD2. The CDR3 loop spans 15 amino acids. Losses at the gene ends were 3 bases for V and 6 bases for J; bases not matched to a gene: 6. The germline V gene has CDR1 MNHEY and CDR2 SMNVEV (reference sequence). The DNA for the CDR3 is TGTGCCAGCAGTTTTCAACTAGCGGGAGGCGGCGAGCAGTACTTC. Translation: CASSFQLAGGGEQYF.

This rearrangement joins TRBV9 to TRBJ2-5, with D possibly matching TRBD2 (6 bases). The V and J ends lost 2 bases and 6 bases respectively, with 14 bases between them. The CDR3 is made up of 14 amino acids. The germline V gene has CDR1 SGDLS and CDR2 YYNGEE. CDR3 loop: CASSVTSGGKTQYF. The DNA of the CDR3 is TGTGCCAGCAGCGTTACAAGTGGGGGGAAGACCCAGTACTTC.

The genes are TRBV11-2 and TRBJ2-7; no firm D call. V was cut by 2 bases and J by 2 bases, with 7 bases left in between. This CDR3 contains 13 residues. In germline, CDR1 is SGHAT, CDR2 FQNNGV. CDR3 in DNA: TGTGCCAGCAGCTTAACTAACCCCTACGAGCAGTACTTC. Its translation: CASSLTNPYEQYF.

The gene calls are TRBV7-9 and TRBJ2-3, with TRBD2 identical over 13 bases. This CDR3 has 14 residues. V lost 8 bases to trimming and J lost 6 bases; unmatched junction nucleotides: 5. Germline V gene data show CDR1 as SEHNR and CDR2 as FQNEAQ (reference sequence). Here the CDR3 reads CASRGTSGIDTQYF. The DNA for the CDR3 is TGTGCCAGCCGAGGGACTAGCGGGATCGATACGCAGTATTTT.

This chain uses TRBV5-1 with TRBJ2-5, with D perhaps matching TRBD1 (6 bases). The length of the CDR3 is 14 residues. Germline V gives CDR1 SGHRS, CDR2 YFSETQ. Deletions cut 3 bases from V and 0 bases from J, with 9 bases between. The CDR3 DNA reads TGCGCCAGCAGCTACCGGGACAACCAAGAGACCCAGTACTTC. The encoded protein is CASSYRDNQETQYF.

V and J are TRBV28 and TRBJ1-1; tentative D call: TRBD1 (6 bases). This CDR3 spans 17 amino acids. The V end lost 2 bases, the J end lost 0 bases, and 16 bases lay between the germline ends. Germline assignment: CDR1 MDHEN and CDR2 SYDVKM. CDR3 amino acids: CASSLNKLGAMNTEAFF. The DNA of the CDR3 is TGTGCCAGCAGTTTAAATAAGCTGGGGGCCATGAACACTGAAGCTTTCTTT.

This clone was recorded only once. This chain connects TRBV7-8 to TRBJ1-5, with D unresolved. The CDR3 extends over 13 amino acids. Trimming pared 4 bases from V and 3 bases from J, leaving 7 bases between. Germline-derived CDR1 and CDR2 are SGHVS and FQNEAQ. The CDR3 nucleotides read TGTGCCAGCAGCTCTAGCCCCAATCAGCCCCAGCATTTT. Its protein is CASSSSPNQPQHF.

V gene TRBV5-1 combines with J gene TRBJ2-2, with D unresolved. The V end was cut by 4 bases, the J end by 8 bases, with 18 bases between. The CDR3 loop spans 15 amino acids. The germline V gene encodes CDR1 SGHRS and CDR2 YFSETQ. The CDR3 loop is CASSPRGGSPGELFF. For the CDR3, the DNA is TGCGCCAGCAGCCCCCGCGGCGGATCCCCAGGGGAGCTGTTTTTT.

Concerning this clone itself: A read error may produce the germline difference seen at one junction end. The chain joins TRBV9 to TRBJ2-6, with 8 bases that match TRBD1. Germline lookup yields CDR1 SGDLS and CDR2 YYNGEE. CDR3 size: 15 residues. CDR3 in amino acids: CASSATGAGANGLTF. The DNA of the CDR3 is TGTGCCAGCAGCGCGACAGGGGCTGGGGCCAACGGCCTGACTTTC.

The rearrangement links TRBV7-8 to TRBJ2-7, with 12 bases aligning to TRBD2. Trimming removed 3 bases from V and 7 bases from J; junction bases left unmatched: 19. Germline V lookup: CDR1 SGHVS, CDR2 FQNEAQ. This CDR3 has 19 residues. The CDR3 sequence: CASSFLSTSGRAGESEQYF. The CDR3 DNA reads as TGTGCCAGCAGCTTCCTCTCGACTAGCGGGAGAGCTGGGGAGAGTGAGCAGTACTTC.

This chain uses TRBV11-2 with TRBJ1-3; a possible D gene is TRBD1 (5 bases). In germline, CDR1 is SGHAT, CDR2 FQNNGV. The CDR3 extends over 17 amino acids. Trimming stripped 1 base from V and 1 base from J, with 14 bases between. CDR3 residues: CASSLGPGQSSGNTIYF. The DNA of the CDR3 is TGTGCCAGCAGCTTAGGTCCAGGGCAGTCTTCTGGAAACACCATATATTTT.